These 17 T cell receptor beta chains were all obtained from the same sample, sequenced in a study of Graves' ophthalmopathy and Graves' hyperthyroidism. Amplification from RNA transcripts yielded the TCR beta CDR3 regions. An opening RT-PCR round employed HTBI primers and preceded a second-round multiplex PCR. MiXCR, applied by TCRdb to the multiplex PCR reads, yields one record per CDR3 protein. The table lists 560,000 or so distinct CDR3 sequences, under 40% of them singletons, with about 4.2% in the top ten. The specimen was peripheral blood or thyroid tissue (not recorded which). The receptors were gathered from an adult man with Graves' hyperthyroidism.

The rearrangement joins TRBV24-1 to TRBJ1-1, with D possibly being TRBD1 (6 bases). CDR1 KGHDR and CDR2 SFDVKD come from the germline V gene. The ends were cut back, 7 bases at V and 1 base at J, with 18 bases in the middle. The CDR3 totals 16 residues. The CDR3 loop reads CATRGTRTVGNTEAFF. The CDR3 DNA is TGTGCCACCAGGGGAACCCGGACAGTGGGGAACACTGAAGCTTTCTTT.

The J gene is TRBJ1-6, the V gene TRBV7-2, with D maybe TRBD1 (5 bases). CDR1 and CDR2 (germline): SGHTA, FQGNSA. The CDR3 is 13 amino acids. V lost 5 bases and J 14 bases, leaving 16 bases between the germline ends. The CDR3 bases are TGTGCCAGCAGCCCTCGTGGGGGGTTGGCCCTCCACTTT. This codes for CASSPRGGLALHF.

This clonotype was observed at least ten times. The J gene is TRBJ2-2, the V gene TRBV7-3; D ambiguous. Trimming pared 2 bases from V and 0 bases from J, leaving 4 bases between. The CDR3 is 14 residues long. From germline, CDR1 is SGHTA and CDR2 FQGTGA. CDR3 sequence (DNA): TGTGCCAGCAGCTTAGGGGCGAACACCGGGGAGCTGTTTTTT. Its translation: CASSLGANTGELFF.

At least ten counts were recorded for this clonotype. V gene TRBV12-3 or TRBV12-4 combines with J gene TRBJ1-1; D may be TRBD1 (5 bases). This CDR3 is built from 14 residues. Trimming took 4 bases from V and 4 from J, leaving 13 bases between them. CDR3 sequence reads: CASSSSGGGTEAFF. CDR3 sequence (DNA): TGTGCCAGCAGTTCCTCCGGGGGGGGCACTGAAGCTTTCTTT.

This clonotype has ten or more counts. V gene TRBV7-9 combines with J gene TRBJ2-5; no clear D gene. Germline CDR1 SEHNR, CDR2 FQNEAQ (reference sequence). V lost 8 bases and J lost 2, with 15 bases in between. The CDR3 runs to 14 residues. Here the CDR3 reads CASDPSDSQETQYF. CDR3 nucleotides: TGTGCCAGCGACCCTTCCGATTCACAAGAGACCCAGTACTTC.

Concerning this clonotype itself: A clone one base away is much larger, so this may be a read error. The rearrangement joins TRBV5-1 to TRBJ1-1, with D possibly TRBD1 on 5 matching bases. This CDR3 has 12 residues. The germline V gene encodes CDR1 SGHRS and CDR2 YFSETQ. Written as DNA, the CDR3 is TGCACCAGCAGCTTGGTGGGGGTGGGGGCTTTCTTT. This translates into CTSSLVGVGAFF.

The rearrangement joins TRBV12-3 or TRBV12-4 to TRBJ2-2, with D possibly being TRBD1 or TRBD2 (5 bases each). V was shortened by 4 bases and J by 7 bases, with 16 bases between the two germline ends. The length of the CDR3 is 15 residues. The CDR3 nucleotides read TGTGCCAGCAGTTCGGACACCCCGGGGCTCGGGGAGCTGTTTTTT. Translated: CASSSDTPGLGELFF.

Turning to this clonotype: The junction differs from germline at one of its ends, possibly a read error. The chain couples TRBV20-1 to TRBJ1-4, with a weak D call TRBD1 (6 bases). The germline V gene encodes CDR1 DFQATT and CDR2 SNEGSKA (reference sequence). The CDR3 loop spans 13 amino acids. The CDR3: CSARDRLNEKLSF. CDR3 bases: TGCAGTGCCCGAGACAGGCTTAATGAAAAACTGTCTTTT.

Many counts were recorded for this clonotype. V is TRBV7-2 and J is TRBJ2-3; D might be TRBD2 (5 bases). The CDR3 spans 14 residues. V lost 3 bases to trimming and J lost 1 base, with 8 bases between them. Germline CDR1 SGHTA, CDR2 FQGNSA. This CDR3 reads CASSLEVGTDTQYF. The CDR3 coding sequence is TGTGCCAGCAGCTTGGAGGTGGGCACAGATACGCAGTATTTT. The variable domain in full, completed from reference TRBV7-2 and TRBJ2-3, reads GAGVSQSPSNKVTEKGKDVELRCDPISGHTALYWYRQSLGQGLEFLIYFQGNSAPDKSGLPSDRFSAERTGGSVSTLTIQRTQQEDSAVYLCASSLEVGTDTQYFGPGTRLTVL.

This clonotype was recorded many times. The chain links TRBV15 to TRBJ1-1; D not certain. Trimming removed 2 bases from V and 3 bases from J, with 10 bases in between. Germline values: CDR1 LNHNV, CDR2 YYDKDF (reference sequence). The CDR3 runs to 14 residues. The CDR3: CATSRPTPDTEAFF. The DNA for the CDR3 is TGTGCCACCAGCAGACCTACCCCAGACACTGAAGCTTTCTTT.

This chain connects TRBV7-9 to TRBJ2-3, with D possibly matching TRBD2 (6 bases). In germline, CDR1 is SEHNR, CDR2 FQNEAQ (reference sequence). Trimming pared 5 bases from V and 4 bases from J, leaving 13 bases between. The length of the CDR3 is 14 residues. The chain's CDR3 is CASSPGGAADTQYF. The CDR3, as DNA: TGTGCCAGCAGCCCAGGAGGGGCCGCAGATACGCAGTATTTT.

This clonotype was seen repeatedly, ten times or more. The V and J genes are TRBV20-1 and TRBJ1-1; 10 bases agree with TRBD1. Germline V lookup: CDR1 DFQATT, CDR2 SNEGSKA (reference sequence). The J segment lost 7 bases and the V segment lost 6 bases, leaving 5 bases of the junction unmatched. The CDR3 is 12 residues long. CDR3 nucleotides: TGCAGTGCGCGGGACAGGGGATATGAAGCTTTCTTT. It translates to CSARDRGYEAFF.

The chain employs TRBV25-1 and TRBJ1-1, with D uncertain. CDR1 MGHDK and CDR2 SYGVNS come from the germline V gene. Trimming left V 4 bases short and J 0 bases short, with 6 bases between. This CDR3 is built from 13 residues. CDR3 residues: CASSGNLNTEAFF. DNA for the CDR3: TGTGCCAGCAGTGGGAACCTGAACACTGAAGCTTTCTTT.

The chain is built from TRBV7-3 and TRBJ1-4; 9 bases are a match to TRBD1. Germline V gives CDR1 SGHTA, CDR2 FQGTGA. Unmatched junction bases numbered 12, after V lost 7 bases and J lost 0 bases. The CDR3 has 18 amino acids. The CDR3 nucleotides read TGTGCCAGCAACGGACAGGGGCTCGAGCCGTCAACTAATGAAAAACTGTTTTTT. As protein: CASNGQGLEPSTNEKLFF.

This clonotype was counted between two and nine times. It differs at one base from a far larger clone, so likely a read error. The V and J genes are TRBV7-9 and TRBJ2-7, with a weak D call TRBD1 (6 bases). Germline CDR1 and CDR2: SEHNR and FQNEAQ (reference sequence). The CDR3 extends over 14 amino acids. CDR3: CAGSLTGGSYEQYF. CDR3 bases: TGTGCCGGCAGCCTGACAGGCGGCTCCTACGAGCAGTACTTC.

The sample holds many counts of this clonotype. The chain combines TRBV7-9 with TRBJ2-2; 8 nucleotides align to TRBD1. Germline values: CDR1 SEHNR, CDR2 FQNEAQ (reference sequence). The CDR3 contains 17 residues. Unmatched junction bases numbered 9, after V lost 5 bases and J lost 1 base. CDR3 bases: TGTGCCAGCAGCCCACGGGACAGGACGAGGAACACCGGGGAGCTGTTTTTT. Its translation is CASSPRDRTRNTGELFF.

Points on this clonotype: This sequence may be a read error, since a much larger clone differs from it by one base. This chain joins TRBV7-9 and TRBJ2-7, with D perhaps being TRBD1 or TRBD2 (5 bases each). CDR1 and CDR2 from the germline V gene are SEHNR and FQNEAQ (reference sequence). The CDR3 totals 16 residues. Between the trimmed V and J ends, which lost 5 bases and 0 bases, there was a span of 17 bases. The CDR3 protein is CASSGPRGRSSYEQYF. CDR3 DNA: TGTGCCAGCAGCGGTCCGAGGGGAAGGAGCTCCTACGAGCAGTACTTC.